The clone carrying this T cell receptor (beta chain) was observed at least ten times. Regarding time point: persistent/refractory GD, antithyroid drugs over 5 years with positive TRAb. The TCR library was made from RNA that had been extracted from PBMCs in TRIzol. Arm-PCR of CDR3 regions and iRepertoire HTBI primers were the basis on which TCR beta libraries were built. TCRdb recomputed calls from the multiplex PCR reads with MiXCR, one row per CDR3 protein. The table has some 340,000 distinct CDR3 sequences, roughly 24% seen once. The sample is drawn from a study of regulatory T cells in long-lasting Graves disease. Whole-study context: Over 5 years of antithyroid drugs plus positive TSH receptor antibodies defined persistent Graves' disease.

The receptor was isolated from a middle-aged woman with Graves disease. Sequences were derived from peripheral blood mononuclear cells (PBMCs), sampled when the disease was refractory, from a patient treated with antithyroid drugs.

The CDR3 DNA sequence: TGTGCCACGCACGGGGGAAGCTCCTACGAGCAGTACTTC. It codes for CATHGGSSYEQYF. V usage is TRBV10-3 and J usage is TRBJ2-7; TRBD2 might be the D (6 bases). The CDR3 sequence is 13 residues long. V was pared by 10 bases and J by 0 bases, with 13 bases between. Germline V CDR1 and CDR2: ENHRY, SYGVKD.